This T cell receptor (beta chain) was identified in a study of OX40 agonist ivuxolimab in advanced cancers. Method: immunoSEQ multiplex PCR; TCRdb's copy keeps in-frame clones and lacks some. This sample has tens of thousands of clones, with 80% to 95% found just once. The CDR3 covers 17 residues. The germline gives CDR1 LNHDA, CDR2 SQIVND (reference sequence). V dropped 1 base and J dropped 1 base, with 16 bases sitting between them. Sequenced material: CD4+ or CD8+ T cells sorted from blood, taken in a trial of the OX40 agonist ivuxolimab. This chain joins TRBV19 and TRBJ2-5; a possible D gene is TRBD2 (5 bases). The receptor was isolated from an adult with an advanced solid tumor such as melanoma, head and neck, liver or kidney cancer. The CDR3 DNA is TGTGCCAGTAGTATAGTATCAGCGGAGACGACCCAAGAGACCCAGTACTTC. Residues: CASSIVSAETTQETQYF.